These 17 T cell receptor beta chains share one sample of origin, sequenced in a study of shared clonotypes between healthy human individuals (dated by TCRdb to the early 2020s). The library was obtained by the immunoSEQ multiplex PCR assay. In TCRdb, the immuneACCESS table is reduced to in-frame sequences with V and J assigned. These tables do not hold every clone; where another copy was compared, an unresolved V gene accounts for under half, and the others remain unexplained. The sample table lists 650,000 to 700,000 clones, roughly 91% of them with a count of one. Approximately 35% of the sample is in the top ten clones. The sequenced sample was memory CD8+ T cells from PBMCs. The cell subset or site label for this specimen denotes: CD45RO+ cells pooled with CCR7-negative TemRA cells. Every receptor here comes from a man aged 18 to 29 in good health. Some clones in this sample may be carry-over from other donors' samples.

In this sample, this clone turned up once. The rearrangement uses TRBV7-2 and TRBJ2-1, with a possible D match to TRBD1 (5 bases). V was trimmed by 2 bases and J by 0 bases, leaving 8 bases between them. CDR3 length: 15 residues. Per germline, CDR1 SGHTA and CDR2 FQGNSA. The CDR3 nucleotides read TGTGCCAGCAGCTTATGGCAGGGCTCCTACAATGAGCAGTTCTTC. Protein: CASSLWQGSYNEQFF.

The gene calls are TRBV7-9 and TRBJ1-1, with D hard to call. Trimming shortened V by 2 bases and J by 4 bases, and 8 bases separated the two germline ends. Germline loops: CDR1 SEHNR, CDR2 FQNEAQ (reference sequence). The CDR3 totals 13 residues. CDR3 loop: CASSLSGITEAFF. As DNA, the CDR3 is TGTGCCAGCAGCTTATCGGGGATCACTGAAGCTTTCTTT.

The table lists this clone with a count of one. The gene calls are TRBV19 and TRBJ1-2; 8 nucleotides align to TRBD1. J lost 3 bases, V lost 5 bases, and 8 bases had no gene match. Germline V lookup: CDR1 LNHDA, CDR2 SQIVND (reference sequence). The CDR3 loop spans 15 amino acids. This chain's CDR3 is CASSVGQVAYYGYTF. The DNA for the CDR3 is TGTGCCAGTAGTGTGGGACAGGTCGCGTACTATGGCTACACCTTC.

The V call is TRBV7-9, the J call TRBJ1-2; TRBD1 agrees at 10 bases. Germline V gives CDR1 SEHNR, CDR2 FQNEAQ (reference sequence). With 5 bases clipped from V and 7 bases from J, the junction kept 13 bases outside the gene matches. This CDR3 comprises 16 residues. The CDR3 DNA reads TGTGCCAGCAGCCCTAACCCCGGGACAGGGGTATTTGGCTACACCTTC. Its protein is CASSPNPGTGVFGYTF.

CDR3 bases: TGTGCCAGCAGTGAATCTTGGGAGCGAAACCGGGGTCAGCCCCAGCATTTT. Translation gives CASSESWERNRGQPQHF. V usage is TRBV6-1 and J usage is TRBJ1-5; no firm D call. The germline CDR1 and CDR2 sequences are MNHNS and SASEGT. The CDR3 totals 17 residues. V was clipped by 2 bases and J by 6 bases, with 20 bases between them.

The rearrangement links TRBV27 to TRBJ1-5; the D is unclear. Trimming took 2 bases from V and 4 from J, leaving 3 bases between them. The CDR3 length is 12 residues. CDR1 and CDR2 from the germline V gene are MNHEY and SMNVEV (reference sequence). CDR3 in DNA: TGTGCCAGCAGTTTAAGGAATCAGCCCCAGCATTTT. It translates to CASSLRNQPQHF.

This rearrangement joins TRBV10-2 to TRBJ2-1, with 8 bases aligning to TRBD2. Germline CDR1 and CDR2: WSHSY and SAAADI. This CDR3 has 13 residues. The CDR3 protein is CTLRGDSYNEQFF. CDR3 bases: TGCACCTTGCGGGGGGACTCCTACAATGAGCAGTTCTTC.

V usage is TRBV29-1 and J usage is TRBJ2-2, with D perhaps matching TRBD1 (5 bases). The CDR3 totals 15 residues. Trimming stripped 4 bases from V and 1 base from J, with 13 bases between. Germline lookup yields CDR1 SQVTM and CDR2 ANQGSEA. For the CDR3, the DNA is TGCAGCGTTGCTTCGCGGCAGGGGAACACCGGGGAGCTGTTTTTT. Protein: CSVASRQGNTGELFF.

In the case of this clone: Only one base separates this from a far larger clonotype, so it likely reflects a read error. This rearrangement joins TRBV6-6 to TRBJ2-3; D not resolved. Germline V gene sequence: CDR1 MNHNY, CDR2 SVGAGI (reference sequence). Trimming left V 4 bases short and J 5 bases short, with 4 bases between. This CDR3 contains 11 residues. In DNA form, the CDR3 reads TGTGCCAGCAGTTTAGGAGATACGCAGTATTTT. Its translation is CASSLGDTQYF.

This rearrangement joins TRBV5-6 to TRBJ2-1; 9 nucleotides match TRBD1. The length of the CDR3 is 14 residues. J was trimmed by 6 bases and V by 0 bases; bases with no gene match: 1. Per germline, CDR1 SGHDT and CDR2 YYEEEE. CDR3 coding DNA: TGTGCCAGCAGCTTGGAGACAGGGGGCAATGAGCAGTTCTTC. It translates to CASSLETGGNEQFF. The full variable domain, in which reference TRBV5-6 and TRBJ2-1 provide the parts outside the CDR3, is DAGVTQSPTHLIKTRGQQVTLRCSPKSGHDTVSWYQQALGQGPQFIFQYYEEEERQRGNFPDRFSGHQFPNYSSELNVNALLLGDSALYLCASSLETGGNEQFFGPGTRLTVL.

The CDR3 DNA reads as TGTGCCAGCAGCTCGACCCCGGGACTAGCGGGGGGTTACAATGAGCAGTTCTTC. Protein product: CASSSTPGLAGGYNEQFF. The V and J genes are TRBV7-6 and TRBJ2-1; TRBD2 matches at 15 bases. The CDR3 runs to 18 residues. V gave up 4 bases and J gave up 4 bases; unmatched junction bases: 8. Germline CDR1 reads SGHVS; CDR2 reads FNYEAQ.

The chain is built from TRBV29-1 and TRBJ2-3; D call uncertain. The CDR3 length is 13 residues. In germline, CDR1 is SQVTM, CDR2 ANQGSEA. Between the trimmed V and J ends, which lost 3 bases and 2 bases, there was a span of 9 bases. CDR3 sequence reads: CSVESENTDTQYF. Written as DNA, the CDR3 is TGCAGCGTTGAGAGCGAGAACACAGATACGCAGTATTTT.

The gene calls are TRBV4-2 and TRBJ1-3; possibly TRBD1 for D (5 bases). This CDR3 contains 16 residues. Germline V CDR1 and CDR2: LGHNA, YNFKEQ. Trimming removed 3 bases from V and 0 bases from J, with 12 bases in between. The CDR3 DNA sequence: TGTGCCAGCAGCCAGGAAAGACAGTCCTCTGGAAACACCATATATTTT. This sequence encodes CASSQERQSSGNTIYF.

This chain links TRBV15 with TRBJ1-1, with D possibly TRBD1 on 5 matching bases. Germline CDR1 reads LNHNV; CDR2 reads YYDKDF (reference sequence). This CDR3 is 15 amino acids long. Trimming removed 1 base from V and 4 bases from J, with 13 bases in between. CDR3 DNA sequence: TGTGCCACCAGCAGAGTACCGGAGGGGTCCACTGAAGCTTTCTTT. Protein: CATSRVPEGSTEAFF.

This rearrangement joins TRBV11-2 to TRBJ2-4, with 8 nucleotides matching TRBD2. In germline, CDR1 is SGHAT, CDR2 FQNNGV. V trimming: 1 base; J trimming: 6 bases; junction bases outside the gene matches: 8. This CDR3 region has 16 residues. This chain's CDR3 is CASSLAAGGAGNIQYF. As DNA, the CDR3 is TGTGCCAGCAGCTTAGCCGCGGGGGGTGCGGGAAACATTCAGTACTTC. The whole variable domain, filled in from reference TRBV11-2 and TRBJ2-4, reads EAGVAQSPRYKIIEKRQSVAFWCNPISGHATLYWYQQILGQGPKLLIQFQNNGVVDDSQLPKDRFSAERLKGVDSTLKIQPAKLEDSAVYLCASSLAAGGAGNIQYFGAGTRLSVL.

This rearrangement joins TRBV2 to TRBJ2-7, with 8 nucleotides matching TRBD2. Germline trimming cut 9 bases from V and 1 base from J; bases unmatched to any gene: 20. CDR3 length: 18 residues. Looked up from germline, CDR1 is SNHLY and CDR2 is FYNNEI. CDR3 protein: CASIESGSREAWSYEQYF. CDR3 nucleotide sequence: TGTGCCAGTATAGAAAGTGGTTCGCGGGAGGCCTGGTCCTACGAGCAGTACTTC.

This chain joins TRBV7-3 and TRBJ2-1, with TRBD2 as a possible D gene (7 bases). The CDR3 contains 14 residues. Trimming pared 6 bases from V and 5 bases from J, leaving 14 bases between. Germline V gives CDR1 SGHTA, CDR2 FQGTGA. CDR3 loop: CASSPVGGHNEQFF. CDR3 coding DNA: TGTGCCAGCAGTCCGGTCGGGGGGCACAATGAGCAGTTCTTC.